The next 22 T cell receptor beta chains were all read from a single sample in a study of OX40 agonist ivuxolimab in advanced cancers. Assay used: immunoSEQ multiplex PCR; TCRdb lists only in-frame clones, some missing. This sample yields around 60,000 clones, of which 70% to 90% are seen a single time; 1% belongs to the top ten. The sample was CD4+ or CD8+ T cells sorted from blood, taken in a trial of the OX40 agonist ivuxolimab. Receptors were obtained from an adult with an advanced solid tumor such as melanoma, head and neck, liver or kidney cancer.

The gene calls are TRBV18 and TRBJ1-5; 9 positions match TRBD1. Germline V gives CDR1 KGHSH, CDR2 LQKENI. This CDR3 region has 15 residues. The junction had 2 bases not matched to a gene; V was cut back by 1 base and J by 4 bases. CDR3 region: CASSPRTGENQPQHF. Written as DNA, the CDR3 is TGTGCCAGCTCACCACGGACAGGGGAGAATCAGCCCCAGCATTTT.

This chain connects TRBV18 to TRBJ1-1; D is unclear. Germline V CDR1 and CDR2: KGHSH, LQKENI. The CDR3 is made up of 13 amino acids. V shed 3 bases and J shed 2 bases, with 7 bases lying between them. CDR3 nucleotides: TGTGCCAGCTCACCGTCAGTAAACACTGAAGCTTTCTTT. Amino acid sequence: CASSPSVNTEAFF.

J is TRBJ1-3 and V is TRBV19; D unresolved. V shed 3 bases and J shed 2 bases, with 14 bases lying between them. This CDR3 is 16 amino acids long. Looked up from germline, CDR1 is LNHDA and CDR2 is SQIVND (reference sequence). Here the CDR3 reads CASSIKIGPPGNTIYF. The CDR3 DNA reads TGTGCCAGTAGTATTAAGATTGGGCCTCCTGGAAACACCATATATTTT. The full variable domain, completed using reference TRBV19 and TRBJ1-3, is DGGITQSPKYLFRKEGQNVTLSCEQNLNHDAMYWYRQDPGQGLRLIYYSQIVNDFQKGDIAEGYSVSREKKESFPLTVTSAQKNPTAFYLCASSIKIGPPGNTIYFGEGSWLTVV.

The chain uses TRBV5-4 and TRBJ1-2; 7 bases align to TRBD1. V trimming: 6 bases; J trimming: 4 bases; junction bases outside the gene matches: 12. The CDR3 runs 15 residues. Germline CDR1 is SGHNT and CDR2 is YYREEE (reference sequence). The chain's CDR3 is CASNIDREPLYGYTF. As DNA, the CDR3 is TGTGCCAGCAACATTGACAGGGAGCCCCTCTATGGCTACACCTTC.

This chain's CDR3 is CASSIDGRTNEKLFF. In DNA form, the CDR3 reads TGTGCCAGTAGTATAGATGGGAGGACTAATGAAAAACTGTTTTTT. The chain links TRBV19 to TRBJ1-4; unclear D gene. Trimming removed 0 bases from V and 2 bases from J, with 7 bases in between. The CDR3 has 15 residues. Germline-derived CDR1 and CDR2 are LNHDA and SQIVND (reference sequence).

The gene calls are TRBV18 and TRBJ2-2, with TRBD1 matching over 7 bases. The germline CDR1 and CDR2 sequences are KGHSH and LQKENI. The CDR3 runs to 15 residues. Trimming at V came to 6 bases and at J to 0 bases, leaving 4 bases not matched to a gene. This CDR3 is CASSRDRANTGELFF. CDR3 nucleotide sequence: TGTGCCAGCTCTAGGGACAGAGCGAACACCGGGGAGCTGTTTTTT.

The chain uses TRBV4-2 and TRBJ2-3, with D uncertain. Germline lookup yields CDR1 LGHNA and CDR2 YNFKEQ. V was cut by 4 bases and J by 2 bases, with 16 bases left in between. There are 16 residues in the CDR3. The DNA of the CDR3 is TGTGCCAGCAGCCCAGGCCTCGGGCAGTCCACAGATACGCAGTATTTT. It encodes CASSPGLGQSTDTQYF.

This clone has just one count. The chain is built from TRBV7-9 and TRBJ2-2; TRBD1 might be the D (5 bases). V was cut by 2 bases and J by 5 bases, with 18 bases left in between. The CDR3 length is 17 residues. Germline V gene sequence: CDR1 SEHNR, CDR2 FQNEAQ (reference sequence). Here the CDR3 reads CASSLSQWGRVTGELFF. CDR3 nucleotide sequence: TGTGCCAGCAGCTTAAGCCAATGGGGCAGGGTAACCGGGGAGCTGTTTTTT. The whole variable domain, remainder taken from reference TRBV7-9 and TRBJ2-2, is DTGVSQNPRHKITKRGQNVTFRCDPISEHNRLYWYRQTLGQGPEFLTYFQNEAQLEKSRLLSDRFSAERPKGSFSTLEIQRTEQGDSAMYLCASSLSQWGRVTGELFFGEGSRLTVL.

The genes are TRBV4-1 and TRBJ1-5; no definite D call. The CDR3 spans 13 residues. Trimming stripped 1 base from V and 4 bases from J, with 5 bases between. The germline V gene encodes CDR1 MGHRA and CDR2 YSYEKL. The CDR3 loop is CASSQVGNQPQHF. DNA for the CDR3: TGCGCCAGCAGCCAAGTAGGGAATCAGCCCCAGCATTTT.

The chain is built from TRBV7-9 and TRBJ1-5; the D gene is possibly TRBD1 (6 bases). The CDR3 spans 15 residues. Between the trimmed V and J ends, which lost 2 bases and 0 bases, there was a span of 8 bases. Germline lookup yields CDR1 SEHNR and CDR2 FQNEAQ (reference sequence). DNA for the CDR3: TGTGCCAGCAGCTTACAGGGACATAGCAATCAGCCCCAGCATTTT. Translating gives CASSLQGHSNQPQHF.

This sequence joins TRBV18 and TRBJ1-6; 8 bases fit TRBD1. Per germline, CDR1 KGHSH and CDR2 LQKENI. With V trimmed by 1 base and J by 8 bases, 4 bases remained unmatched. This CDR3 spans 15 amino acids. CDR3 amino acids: CASSPLDRADSPLHF. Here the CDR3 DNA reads TGTGCCAGCTCACCACTGGACAGGGCGGATTCACCCCTCCACTTT.

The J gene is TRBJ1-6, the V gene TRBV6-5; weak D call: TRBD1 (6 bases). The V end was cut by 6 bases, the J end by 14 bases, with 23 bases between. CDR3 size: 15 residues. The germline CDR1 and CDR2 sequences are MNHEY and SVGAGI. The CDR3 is CASSPPNRALFTLHF. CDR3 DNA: TGTGCCAGCAGCCCCCCTAACAGGGCATTATTCACCCTCCACTTT.

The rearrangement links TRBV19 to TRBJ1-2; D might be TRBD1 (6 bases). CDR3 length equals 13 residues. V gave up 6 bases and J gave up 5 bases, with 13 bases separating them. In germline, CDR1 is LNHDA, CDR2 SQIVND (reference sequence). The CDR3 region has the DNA TGTGCCAGTAGGTCGACAGGACCATATGGCTACACCTTC. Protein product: CASRSTGPYGYTF.

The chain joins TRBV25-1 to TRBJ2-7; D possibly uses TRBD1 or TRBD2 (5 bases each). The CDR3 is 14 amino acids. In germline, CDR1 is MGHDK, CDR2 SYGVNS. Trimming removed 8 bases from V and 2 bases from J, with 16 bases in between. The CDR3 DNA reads TGTGCCAGCGGGTCCTCAGGGAGACCCTACGAGCAGTACTTC. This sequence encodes CASGSSGRPYEQYF.

The CDR3 DNA is TGCGCCAGCAGCCATTATTATAGGGGCGCAGATACGCAGTATTTT. This translates into CASSHYYRGADTQYF. The chain uses TRBV4-1 and TRBJ2-3; maybe TRBD1 (5 bases). The germline V and J ends were trimmed by 3 bases and 4 bases, with 14 bases remaining between them. This CDR3 is 15 amino acids long. The V gene's germline CDR1 is MGHRA and CDR2 YSYEKL.

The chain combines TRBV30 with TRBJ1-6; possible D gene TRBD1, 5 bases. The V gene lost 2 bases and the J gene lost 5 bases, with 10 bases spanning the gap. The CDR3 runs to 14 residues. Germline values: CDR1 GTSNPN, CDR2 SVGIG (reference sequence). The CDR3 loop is CAWSSGTDNSPLHF. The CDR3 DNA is TGTGCCTGGAGTTCCGGGACCGATAATTCACCCCTCCACTTT.

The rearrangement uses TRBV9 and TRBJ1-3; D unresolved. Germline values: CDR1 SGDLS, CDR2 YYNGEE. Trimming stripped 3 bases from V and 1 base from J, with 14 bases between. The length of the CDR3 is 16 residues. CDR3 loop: CASSAGHLTSGNTIYF. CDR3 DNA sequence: TGTGCCAGCAGCGCGGGCCATCTGACGTCTGGAAACACCATATATTTT.

The CDR3: CASSIHAFSGNTIYF. As DNA, the CDR3 is TGTGCCAGTAGTATACACGCCTTCTCTGGAAACACCATATATTTT. The chain couples TRBV19 to TRBJ1-3; no clear D. CDR1 and CDR2 from the germline V gene are LNHDA and SQIVND (reference sequence). V was clipped by 2 bases and J by 0 bases, with 8 bases between them. This CDR3 is built from 15 residues.

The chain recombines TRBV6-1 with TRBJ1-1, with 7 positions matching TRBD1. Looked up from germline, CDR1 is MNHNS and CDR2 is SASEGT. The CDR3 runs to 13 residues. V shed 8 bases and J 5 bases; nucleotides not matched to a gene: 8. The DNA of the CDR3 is TGTGCCAGCGGGACAGCACGGCGGACTGAAGCTTTCTTT. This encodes CASGTARRTEAFF.

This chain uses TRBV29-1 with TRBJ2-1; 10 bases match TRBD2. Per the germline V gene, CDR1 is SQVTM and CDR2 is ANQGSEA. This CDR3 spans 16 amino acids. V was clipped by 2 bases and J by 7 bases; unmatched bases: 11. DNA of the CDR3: TGCAGCGTTGAACTGGTGGTAGCGGGGGGTGGTAATGAGCAGTTCTTC. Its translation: CSVELVVAGGGNEQFF.

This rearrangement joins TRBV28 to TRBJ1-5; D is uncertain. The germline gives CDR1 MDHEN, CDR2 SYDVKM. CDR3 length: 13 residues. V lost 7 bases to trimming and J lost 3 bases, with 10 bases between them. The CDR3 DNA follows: TGTGCCAGCATAGGCGGACCCAATCAGCCCCAGCATTTT. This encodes CASIGGPNQPQHF.

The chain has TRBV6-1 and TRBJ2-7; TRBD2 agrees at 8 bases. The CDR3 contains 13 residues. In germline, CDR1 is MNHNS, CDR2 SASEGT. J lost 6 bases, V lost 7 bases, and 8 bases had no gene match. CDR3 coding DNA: TGTGCCAGCACGAGAGGGGCGGGGGGCGAGCAGTACTTC. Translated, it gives CASTRGAGGEQYF.